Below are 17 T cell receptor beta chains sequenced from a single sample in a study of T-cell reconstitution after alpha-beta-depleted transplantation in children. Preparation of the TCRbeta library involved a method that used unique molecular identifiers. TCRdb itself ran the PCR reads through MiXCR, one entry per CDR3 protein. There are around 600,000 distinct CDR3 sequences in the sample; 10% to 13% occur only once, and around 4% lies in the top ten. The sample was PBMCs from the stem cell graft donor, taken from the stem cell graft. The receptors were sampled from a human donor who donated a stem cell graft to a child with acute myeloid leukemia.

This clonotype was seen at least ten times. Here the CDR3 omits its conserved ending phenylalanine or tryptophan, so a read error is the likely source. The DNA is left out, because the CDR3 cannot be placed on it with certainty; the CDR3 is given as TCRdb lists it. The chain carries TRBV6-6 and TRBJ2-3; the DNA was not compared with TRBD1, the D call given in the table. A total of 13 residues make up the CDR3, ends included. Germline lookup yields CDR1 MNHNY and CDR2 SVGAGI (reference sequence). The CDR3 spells CASSRNPGVRELG.

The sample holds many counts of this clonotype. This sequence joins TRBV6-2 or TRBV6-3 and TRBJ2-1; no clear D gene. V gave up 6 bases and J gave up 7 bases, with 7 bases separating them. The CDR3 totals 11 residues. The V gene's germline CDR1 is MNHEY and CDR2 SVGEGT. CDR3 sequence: CASSVNNEQFF. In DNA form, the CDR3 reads TGTGCCAGCAGCGTAAATAATGAGCAGTTCTTC.

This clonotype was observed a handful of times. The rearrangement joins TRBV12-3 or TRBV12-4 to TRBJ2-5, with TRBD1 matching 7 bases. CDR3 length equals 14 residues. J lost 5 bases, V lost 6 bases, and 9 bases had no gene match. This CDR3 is CASRRDRVPETQYF. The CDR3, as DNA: TGTGCCAGCAGGCGTGACAGGGTACCGGAGACCCAGTACTTC.

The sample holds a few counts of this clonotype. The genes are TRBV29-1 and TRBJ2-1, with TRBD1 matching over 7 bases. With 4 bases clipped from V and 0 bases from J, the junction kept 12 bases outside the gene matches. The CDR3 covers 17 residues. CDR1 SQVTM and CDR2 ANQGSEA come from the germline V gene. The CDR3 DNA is TGCAGCGTTGTGGGACAGACCATATTCAGCTCCTACAATGAGCAGTTCTTC. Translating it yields CSVVGQTIFSSYNEQFF.

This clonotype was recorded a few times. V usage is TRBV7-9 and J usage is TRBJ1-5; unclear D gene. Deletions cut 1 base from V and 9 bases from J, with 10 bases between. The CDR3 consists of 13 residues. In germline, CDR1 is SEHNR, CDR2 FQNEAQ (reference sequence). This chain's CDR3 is CASSLGGIRPQHF. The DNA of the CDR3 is TGTGCCAGCAGCTTAGGAGGGATCCGGCCCCAGCATTTT. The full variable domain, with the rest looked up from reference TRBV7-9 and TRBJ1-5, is DTGVSQNPRHKITKRGQNVTFRCDPISEHNRLYWYRQTLGQGPEFLTYFQNEAQLEKSRLLSDRFSAERPKGSFSTLEIQRTEQGDSAMYLCASSLGGIRPQHFGDGTRLSIL.

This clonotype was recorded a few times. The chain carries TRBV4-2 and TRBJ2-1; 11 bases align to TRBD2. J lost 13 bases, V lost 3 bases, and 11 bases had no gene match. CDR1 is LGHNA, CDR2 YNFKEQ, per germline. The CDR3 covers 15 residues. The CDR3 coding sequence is TGTGCCAGCAGCCAGGGTTTAGCGGGAGGGGCCCGTCAGTTCTTC. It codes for CASSQGLAGGARQFF.

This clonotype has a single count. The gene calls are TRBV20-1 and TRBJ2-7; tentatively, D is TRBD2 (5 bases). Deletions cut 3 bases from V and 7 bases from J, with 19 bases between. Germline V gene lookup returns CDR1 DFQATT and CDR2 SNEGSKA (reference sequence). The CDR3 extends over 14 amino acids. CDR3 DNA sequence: TGCAGTGCTAGTATACCGGGCCCCTCGGGGGAGCAGTACTTC. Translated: CSASIPGPSGEQYF.

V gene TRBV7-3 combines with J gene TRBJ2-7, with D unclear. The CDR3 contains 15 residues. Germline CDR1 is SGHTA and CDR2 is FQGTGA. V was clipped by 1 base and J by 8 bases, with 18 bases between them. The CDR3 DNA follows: TGTGCCAGCAGCTTAAACCCGAGTTCATTGGGCCAGCAGTACTTC. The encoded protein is CASSLNPSSLGQQYF.

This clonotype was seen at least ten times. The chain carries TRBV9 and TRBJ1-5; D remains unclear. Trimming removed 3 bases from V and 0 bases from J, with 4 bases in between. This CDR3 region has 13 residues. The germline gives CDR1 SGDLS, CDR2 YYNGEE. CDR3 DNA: TGTGCCAGCAGCGGGGATAGCAATCAGCCCCAGCATTTT. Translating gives CASSGDSNQPQHF.

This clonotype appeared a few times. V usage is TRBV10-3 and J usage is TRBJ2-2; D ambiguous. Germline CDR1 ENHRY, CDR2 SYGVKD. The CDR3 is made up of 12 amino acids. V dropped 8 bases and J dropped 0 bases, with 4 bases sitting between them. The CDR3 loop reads CAIESNTGELFF. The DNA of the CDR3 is TGTGCCATCGAGTCGAACACCGGGGAGCTGTTTTTT.

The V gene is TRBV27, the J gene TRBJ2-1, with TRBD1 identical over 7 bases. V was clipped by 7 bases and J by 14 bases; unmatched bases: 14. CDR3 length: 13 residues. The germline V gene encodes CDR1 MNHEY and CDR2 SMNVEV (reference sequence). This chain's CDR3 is CASTLSIGDSKFF. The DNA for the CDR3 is TGTGCCAGCACCCTCTCGATTGGGGACAGTAAGTTCTTC.

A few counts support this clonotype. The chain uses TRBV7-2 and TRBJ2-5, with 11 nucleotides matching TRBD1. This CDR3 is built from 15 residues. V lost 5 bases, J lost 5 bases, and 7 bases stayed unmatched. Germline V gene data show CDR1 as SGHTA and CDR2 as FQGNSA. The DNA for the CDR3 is TGTGCCAGCAGCCCAGGACAGGGGGCGCGGGAGACCCAGTACTTC. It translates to CASSPGQGARETQYF.

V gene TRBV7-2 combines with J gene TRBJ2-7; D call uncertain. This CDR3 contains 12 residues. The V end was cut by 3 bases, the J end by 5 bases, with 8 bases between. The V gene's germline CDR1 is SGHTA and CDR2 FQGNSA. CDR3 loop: CASSFETDEQYF. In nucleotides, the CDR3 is TGTGCCAGCAGCTTCGAAACAGACGAGCAGTACTTC. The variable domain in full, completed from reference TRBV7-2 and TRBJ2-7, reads GAGVSQSPSNKVTEKGKDVELRCDPISGHTALYWYRQSLGQGLEFLIYFQGNSAPDKSGLPSDRFSAERTGGSVSTLTIQRTQQEDSAVYLCASSFETDEQYFGPGTRLTVT.

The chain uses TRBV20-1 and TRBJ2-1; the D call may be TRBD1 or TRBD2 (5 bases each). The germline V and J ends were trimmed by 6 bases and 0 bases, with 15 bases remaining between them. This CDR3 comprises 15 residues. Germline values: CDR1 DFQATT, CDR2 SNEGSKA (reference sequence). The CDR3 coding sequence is TGCAGTGCGAGGGACGCAAGTAGCTCCTACAATGAGCAGTTCTTC. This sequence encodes CSARDASSSYNEQFF.

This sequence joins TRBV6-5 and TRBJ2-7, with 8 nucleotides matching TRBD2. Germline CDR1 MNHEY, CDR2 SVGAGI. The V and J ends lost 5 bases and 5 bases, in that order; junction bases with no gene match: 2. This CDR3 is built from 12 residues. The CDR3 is CASSRTSHEQYF. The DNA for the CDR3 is TGTGCCAGCAGTCGGACTAGCCACGAGCAGTACTTC.

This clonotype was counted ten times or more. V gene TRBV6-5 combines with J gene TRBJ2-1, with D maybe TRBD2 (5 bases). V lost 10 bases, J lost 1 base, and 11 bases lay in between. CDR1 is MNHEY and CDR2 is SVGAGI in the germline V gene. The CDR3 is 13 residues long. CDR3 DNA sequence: TGTGCCACTTCGGACTCGTCCTACAATGAGCAGTTCTTC. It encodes CATSDSSYNEQFF.

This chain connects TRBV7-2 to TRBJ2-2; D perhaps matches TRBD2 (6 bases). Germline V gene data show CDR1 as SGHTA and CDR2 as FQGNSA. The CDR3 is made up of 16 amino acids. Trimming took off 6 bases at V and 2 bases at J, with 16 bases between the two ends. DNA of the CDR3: TGTGCCAGCAGTCGACTCGGGACTCTAAACACCGGGGAGCTGTTTTTT. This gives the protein CASSRLGTLNTGELFF.